This T cell receptor beta chain was captured by sequencing in a study of CD8 T cells in Susac syndrome. This clonotype appeared a single time. RNA totalling about 0.45 to 1 ug underwent reverse transcription with random hexamers. The amplification used immunoSEQ multiplex PCR on TCR beta CDR3; it spanned 54 Vbeta and 13 Jbeta. MiXCR was run by TCRdb on the immunoSEQ multiplex PCR reads, yielding one entry per CDR3 protein. The sample records about 200,000 distinct CDR3 sequences, about 95% being singletons. CD8+ and CD4+ T cells circulating in blood were sequenced for TCR beta. Relapsing-remitting disease, either stable or active, was present in the multiple sclerosis controls, who were treatment-naive patients. Negative isolation yielded CD8+ and CD4+ T cells; FACS enriched TEMRA cells. The receptor was derived from a human donor with multiple sclerosis. Sequenced sample: CD4+ T cells from PBMCs.

CDR3 DNA sequence: TGTGCCAGCAGTTTTCTCGGGGGTCTGGGTCTGAACACTGAAGCTTTCTTT. Its protein is CASSFLGGLGLNTEAFF. V gene TRBV12-3 or TRBV12-4 combines with J gene TRBJ1-1; D is possibly TRBD1 (5 bases). With 3 bases removed from V and 0 bases from J, the gap between germline ends came to 17 bases. The CDR3 has 17 amino acids.